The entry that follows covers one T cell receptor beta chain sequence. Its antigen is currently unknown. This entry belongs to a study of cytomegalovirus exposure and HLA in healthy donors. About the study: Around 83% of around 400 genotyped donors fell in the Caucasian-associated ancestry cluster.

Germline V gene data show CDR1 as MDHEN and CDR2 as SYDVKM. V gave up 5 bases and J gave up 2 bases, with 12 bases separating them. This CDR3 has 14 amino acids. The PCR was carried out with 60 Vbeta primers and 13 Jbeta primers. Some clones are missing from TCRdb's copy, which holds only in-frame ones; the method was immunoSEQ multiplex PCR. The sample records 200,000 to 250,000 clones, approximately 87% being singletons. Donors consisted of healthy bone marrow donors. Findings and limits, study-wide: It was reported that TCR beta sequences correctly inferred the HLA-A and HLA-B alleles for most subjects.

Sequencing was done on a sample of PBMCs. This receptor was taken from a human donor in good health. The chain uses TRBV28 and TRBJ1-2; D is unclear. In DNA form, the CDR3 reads TGTGCCAGCAGTGACCGAAAGAGGAACTATGGCTACACCTTC. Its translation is CASSDRKRNYGYTF.